The sequence of this TCR beta chain was determined in a study of cytomegalovirus exposure and HLA in healthy donors. V was pared by 2 bases and J by 5 bases, with 12 bases between. Germline assignment: CDR1 SGHVS and CDR2 FNYEAQ. The CDR3 extends over 14 amino acids. It was with 60 Vbeta and 13 Jbeta primers that the PCR ran. Clones were read by immunoSEQ multiplex PCR, and TCRdb kept only the in-frame ones, dropping some. The table includes about 120,000 clones, about 59% detected once. This clone was observed a few times. This chain links TRBV7-6 with TRBJ2-5; D gene unclear. The specimen was PBMCs. This sequence originates from a woman in her 40s in good health and CMV-seropositive. CDR3 in DNA: TGTGCCAGCAGCTTATTATCCGCGAGCGAGACCCAGTACTTC. It encodes CASSLLSASETQYF.